The 27 T cell receptor beta chains in this list originate from one sample, sequenced in a study of T cell repertoires in cytomegalovirus infection. TCRdb independently ran MiXCR on the reads; one entry per CDR3 protein. The sample shows hundreds of thousands of distinct CDR3 sequences, roughly a quarter of them seen only once. Sequenced sample: CD8+ T cells from PBMCs. The receptors were gathered from a human donor in good health (CMV status not recorded). Some clones in this sample may be carry-over from other donors' samples.

On this clonotype: This may stem from a read error, because a much larger clone lies one nucleotide away. The chain employs TRBV4-1 and TRBJ1-2, with unresolved D. This CDR3 spans 16 amino acids. CDR1 is MGHRA and CDR2 is YSYEKL in the germline V gene. The CDR3 sequence: CATSQDTEIPNYGYTF. The CDR3 coding sequence is TGCGCCACCAGCCAAGATACCGAGATCCCTAACTATGGCTACACCTTC.

This clonotype has a handful of counts. The V and J genes are TRBV15 and TRBJ2-7; D unclear. V lost 5 bases and J lost 0, with 14 bases in between. The CDR3 runs to 15 residues. Germline V CDR1 and CDR2: LNHNV, YYDKDF (reference sequence). CDR3 sequence (DNA): TGTGCCACCAGCGTCCGACCCATGAGCTCCTACGAGCAGTACTTC. Its translation is CATSVRPMSSYEQYF. Using reference TRBV15 and TRBJ2-7 for the parts outside the CDR3, the full variable domain is DAMVIQNPRYQVTQFGKPVTLSCSQTLNHNVMYWYQQKSSQAPKLLFHYYDKDFNNEADTPDNFQSRRPNTSFCFLDIRSPGLGDTAMYLCATSVRPMSSYEQYFGPGTRLTVT.

As for this clonotype: A read error is possible here, since a much larger clone lies one base away. CDR3 DNA: TGTGCCAGCAGTGAATGGGGTACCAGAACTAGCCCCTACAATGAGCAGTTCTTC. Translated: CASSEWGTRTSPYNEQFF. The V gene is TRBV6-1, the J gene TRBJ2-1; D possibly corresponds to TRBD2 (6 bases). The CDR3 is made up of 18 amino acids. V was cut by 2 bases and J by 2 bases, with 19 bases left in between. From germline, CDR1 is MNHNS and CDR2 SASEGT.

This clonotype has at least ten counts. The chain is built from TRBV28 and TRBJ2-5; D possibly corresponds to TRBD1 (5 bases). Between the trimmed V and J ends, which lost 3 bases and 0 bases, there was a span of 11 bases. The CDR3 consists of 15 residues. In germline, CDR1 is MDHEN, CDR2 SYDVKM. The CDR3 DNA reads as TGTGCCAGCAGTTTTGTGACAGTCAACCAAGAGACCCAGTACTTC. Protein: CASSFVTVNQETQYF. Combining the CDR3 with reference TRBV28 and TRBJ2-5 gives the whole variable domain DVKVTQSSRYLVKRTGEKVFLECVQDMDHENMFWYRQDPGLGLRLIYFSYDVKMKEKGDIPEGYSVSREKKERFSLILESASTNQTSMYLCASSFVTVNQETQYFGPGTRLLVL.

This clonotype was found a few times. The rearrangement links TRBV6-6 to TRBJ1-5; D remains unclear. V shed 7 bases and J shed 0 bases, with 19 bases lying between them. The CDR3 length is 17 residues. Germline lookup yields CDR1 MNHNY and CDR2 SVGAGI (reference sequence). The CDR3 is CASITAGDWNSNQPQHF. The CDR3 DNA sequence: TGTGCCAGCATCACAGCGGGAGACTGGAATAGCAATCAGCCCCAGCATTTT.

This rearrangement joins TRBV7-9 to TRBJ1-2; D remains ambiguous. The length of the CDR3 is 16 residues. CDR1 is SEHNR, CDR2 FQNEAQ, per germline (reference sequence). V lost 5 bases and J 8 bases, leaving 24 bases between the germline ends. The CDR3 region is CASSPGVREEVYGYTF. In DNA form, the CDR3 reads TGTGCCAGCAGCCCCGGGGTGAGGGAGGAGGTCTACGGCTACACCTTC.

Concerning this clonotype itself: An end of the junction does not agree with germline; a read error may underlie this. The chain carries TRBV6-5 and TRBJ2-3; no clear D. Germline loops: CDR1 MNHEY, CDR2 SVGAGI. The CDR3 contains 15 residues. DNA for the CDR3: TGTGCCAGCAGTTACTCGGTAACGGGTACAGATACGCAATATTTT. Its translation: CASSYSVTGTDTQYF.

The chain uses TRBV20-1 and TRBJ1-1; no clear D. V shed 2 bases and J shed 4 bases, with 8 bases lying between them. The germline V gene has CDR1 DFQATT and CDR2 SNEGSKA (reference sequence). The CDR3 covers 12 residues. The CDR3 coding sequence is TGCAGTGCTAGACACATTTCCACTGAAGCTTTCTTT. Protein: CSARHISTEAFF.

The chain employs TRBV29-1 and TRBJ1-5, with D perhaps TRBD1 (6 bases). The germline CDR1 and CDR2 sequences are SQVTM and ANQGSEA. V was clipped by 5 bases and J by 1 base, with 9 bases between them. The CDR3 loop spans 13 amino acids. The CDR3: CSVRGASNQPQHF. CDR3 in DNA: TGCAGCGTTCGGGGGGCGAGCAATCAGCCCCAGCATTTT.

The chain joins TRBV5-6 to TRBJ1-6; D is perhaps TRBD1 (6 bases). This CDR3 is 15 amino acids long. V was pared by 3 bases and J by 9 bases, with 16 bases between. CDR1 and CDR2 from the germline V gene are SGHDT and YYEEEE. The CDR3 is CASSSGTSAGSPLHF. The CDR3 bases are TGTGCCAGCAGCTCCGGGACATCCGCCGGTTCACCCCTCCACTTT.

The rearrangement uses TRBV20-1 and TRBJ2-3; D may correspond to TRBD1 or TRBD2 (6 bases each). In germline, CDR1 is DFQATT, CDR2 SNEGSKA (reference sequence). V lost 1 base to trimming and J lost 6 bases, with 17 bases between them. The CDR3 contains 15 residues. CDR3 sequence (DNA): TGCAGTGCTAGAGTCGGAGGGGAAGGGGGTGATACGCAGTATTTT. Protein sequence: CSARVGGEGGDTQYF.

A few counts support this clonotype. The chain employs TRBV2 and TRBJ2-5; D might be TRBD2 (6 bases). Germline V gene sequence: CDR1 SNHLY, CDR2 FYNNEI. The CDR3 consists of 15 residues. V gave up 9 bases and J gave up 1 base, with 18 bases separating them. In DNA, the CDR3 is TGTGCCAGGGACCCCGAGCGGGCCTTCCAAGAGACCCAGTACTTC. Translated: CARDPERAFQETQYF.

This clonotype was observed a few times. The chain combines TRBV7-9 with TRBJ1-3; 7 bases match TRBD1. V lost 8 bases, J lost 0 bases, and 7 bases stayed unmatched. Germline assignment: CDR1 SEHNR and CDR2 FQNEAQ (reference sequence). This CDR3 has 15 residues. CDR3 bases: TGTGCCAGCTCCCGGGACAGCGGCTCTGGAAACACCATATATTTT. It specifies CASSRDSGSGNTIYF.

The chain combines TRBV5-1 with TRBJ2-2; no firm D call. The CDR3 has 11 residues. The germline V gene encodes CDR1 SGHRS and CDR2 YFSETQ. Trimming took 2 bases from V and 7 from J, leaving 3 bases between them. The CDR3 DNA follows: TGCGCCAGCAGCTTACACGGGGAGCTGTTTTTT. Encoded protein: CASSLHGELFF.

The sample holds many counts of this clonotype. This chain joins TRBV6-5 and TRBJ2-3; the match to TRBD1 covers 8 bases. The CDR3 runs to 16 residues. The junction had 5 bases not matched to a gene; V was cut back by 3 bases and J by 0 bases. CDR1 is MNHEY and CDR2 is SVGAGI in the germline V gene. The CDR3 protein is CASSYSTGGSTDTQYF. In nucleotides, the CDR3 is TGTGCCAGCAGTTATTCCACAGGGGGAAGCACAGATACGCAGTATTTT.

V and J are TRBV20-1 and TRBJ2-1; no clear D gene. V was shortened by 0 bases and J by 3 bases, with 12 bases between the two germline ends. Germline lookup yields CDR1 DFQATT and CDR2 SNEGSKA (reference sequence). There are 15 residues in the CDR3. The CDR3: CSARDPRRNYNEQFF. The CDR3 bases are TGCAGTGCTAGAGACCCTAGGCGGAACTACAATGAGCAGTTCTTC.

The V gene is TRBV29-1, the J gene TRBJ1-2, with D maybe TRBD1 (5 bases). Looked up from germline, CDR1 is SQVTM and CDR2 is ANQGSEA. This CDR3 is 15 amino acids long. Trimming removed 4 bases from V and 5 bases from J, with 20 bases in between. The CDR3 DNA follows: TGCAGCGTTGTTTGGCTCGAAGCAGGGAGTTATGGCTACACCTTC. This encodes CSVVWLEAGSYGYTF.

The chain uses TRBV9 and TRBJ2-1, with D perhaps matching TRBD1 or TRBD2 (6 bases each). This CDR3 has 15 residues. Germline CDR1 reads SGDLS; CDR2 reads YYNGEE. V shed 0 bases and J shed 5 bases, with 12 bases lying between them. CDR3 sequence reads: CASSVGGALDNEQFF. The DNA for the CDR3 is TGTGCCAGCAGCGTAGGGGGGGCCTTGGACAATGAGCAGTTCTTC. The full variable domain, in which reference TRBV9 and TRBJ2-1 provide the parts outside the CDR3, is DSGVTQTPKHLITATGQRVTLRCSPRSGDLSVYWYQQSLDQGLQFLIQYYNGEERAKGNILERFSAQQFPDLHSELNLSSLELGDSALYFCASSVGGALDNEQFFGPGTRLTVL.

This clonotype has just a few counts. The chain has TRBV6-5 and TRBJ1-2; D is undetermined. Germline lookup yields CDR1 MNHEY and CDR2 SVGAGI. This CDR3 region has 14 residues. Trimming left V 5 bases short and J 0 bases short, with 10 bases between. The CDR3 reads CASSPQRANYGYTF. In nucleotides, the CDR3 is TGTGCCAGCAGTCCCCAGAGGGCTAACTATGGCTACACCTTC.

This clonotype was seen a few times. The chain combines TRBV12-3 or TRBV12-4 with TRBJ1-4, with TRBD1 identical over 8 bases. CDR3 length: 15 residues. V dropped 3 bases and J dropped 4; count of bases not matched to a gene: 4. The CDR3 nucleotides are TGTGCCAGCAGTTTGGGCAGGGGGCTTAATGAAAAACTGTTTTTT. This sequence encodes CASSLGRGLNEKLFF.

The chain carries TRBV10-3 and TRBJ2-1; perhaps D is TRBD1 or TRBD2 (5 bases each). The CDR3 extends over 13 amino acids. V was shortened by 7 bases and J by 5 bases, with 12 bases between the two germline ends. Germline V gene data show CDR1 as ENHRY and CDR2 as SYGVKD. The CDR3 bases are TGTGCCATCACCCGGGACGCCGACAATGAGCAGTTCTTC. As protein: CAITRDADNEQFF.

There are a few counts of this clonotype. J is TRBJ1-1 and V is TRBV4-3, with unresolved D. The V end was cut by 1 base, the J end by 1 base, with 10 bases between. The CDR3 contains 15 residues. Germline lookup yields CDR1 LGHNA and CDR2 YSLEER. CDR3 amino acids: CASSQVALENTEAFF. CDR3 sequence (DNA): TGCGCCAGCAGCCAAGTAGCCCTGGAGAACACTGAAGCTTTCTTT.

The rearrangement uses TRBV4-2 and TRBJ1-1, with 8 positions matching TRBD1. The CDR3 is 17 residues long. The ends lost 0 bases at V and 7 bases at J; junction bases unmatched: 13. Germline V gene sequence: CDR1 LGHNA, CDR2 YNFKEQ. This CDR3 reads CASSQDIAETGVGEAFF. The CDR3 DNA reads as TGTGCCAGCAGCCAAGATATCGCGGAGACAGGGGTTGGTGAAGCTTTCTTT.

V is TRBV7-3 and J is TRBJ1-3; D not certain. This CDR3 is 14 amino acids long. Germline CDR1 reads SGHTA; CDR2 reads FQGTGA. The V end was cut by 5 bases, the J end by 4 bases, with 12 bases between. DNA of the CDR3: TGTGCCAGCAGCCTGCCGACGTCGGGAAACACCATATATTTT. This gives the protein CASSLPTSGNTIYF.

The chain is built from TRBV28 and TRBJ2-1, with a weak D call TRBD2 (5 bases). V lost 5 bases to trimming and J lost 14 bases, with 16 bases between them. The CDR3 sequence is 12 residues long. Germline CDR1 MDHEN, CDR2 SYDVKM. CDR3 sequence (DNA): TGTGCCAGCAGTCCAATGTTGAGGGTTGAGTTCTTC. Its protein product is CASSPMLRVEFF.

This clonotype was detected only a few times. The chain links TRBV27 to TRBJ2-7, with a possible D match to TRBD1 (5 bases). Germline CDR1 and CDR2: MNHEY and SMNVEV (reference sequence). Trimming stripped 6 bases from V and 6 bases from J, with 18 bases between. The CDR3 is 14 residues long. CDR3 nucleotides: TGTGCCAGCAGGCCCGGGTCTGGGGCCATCGAGCAGTACTTC. This encodes CASRPGSGAIEQYF.

CDR3 DNA: TGTGCCAGCAGTTCACCTTTCACTGAAGCTTTCTTT. This codes for CASSSPFTEAFF. This chain joins TRBV6-2 or TRBV6-3 and TRBJ1-1; no definite D call. The V and J ends lost 4 bases and 4 bases respectively, with 7 bases between them. CDR1 MNHEY and CDR2 SVGEGT come from the germline V gene. CDR3 length equals 12 residues.